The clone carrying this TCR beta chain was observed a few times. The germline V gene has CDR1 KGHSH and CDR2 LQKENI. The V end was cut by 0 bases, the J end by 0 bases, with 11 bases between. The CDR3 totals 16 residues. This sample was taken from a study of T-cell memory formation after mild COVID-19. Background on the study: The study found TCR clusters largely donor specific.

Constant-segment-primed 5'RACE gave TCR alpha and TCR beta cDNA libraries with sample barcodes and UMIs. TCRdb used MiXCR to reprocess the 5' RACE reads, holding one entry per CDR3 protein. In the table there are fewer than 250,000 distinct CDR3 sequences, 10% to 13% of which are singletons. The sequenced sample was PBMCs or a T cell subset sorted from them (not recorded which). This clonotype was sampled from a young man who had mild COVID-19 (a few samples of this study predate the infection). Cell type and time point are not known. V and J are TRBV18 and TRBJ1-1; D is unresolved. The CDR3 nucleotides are TGTGCCAGCTCACCACCGCGGGGTGGGGTGAACACTGAAGCTTTCTTT. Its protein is CASSPPRGGVNTEAFF.